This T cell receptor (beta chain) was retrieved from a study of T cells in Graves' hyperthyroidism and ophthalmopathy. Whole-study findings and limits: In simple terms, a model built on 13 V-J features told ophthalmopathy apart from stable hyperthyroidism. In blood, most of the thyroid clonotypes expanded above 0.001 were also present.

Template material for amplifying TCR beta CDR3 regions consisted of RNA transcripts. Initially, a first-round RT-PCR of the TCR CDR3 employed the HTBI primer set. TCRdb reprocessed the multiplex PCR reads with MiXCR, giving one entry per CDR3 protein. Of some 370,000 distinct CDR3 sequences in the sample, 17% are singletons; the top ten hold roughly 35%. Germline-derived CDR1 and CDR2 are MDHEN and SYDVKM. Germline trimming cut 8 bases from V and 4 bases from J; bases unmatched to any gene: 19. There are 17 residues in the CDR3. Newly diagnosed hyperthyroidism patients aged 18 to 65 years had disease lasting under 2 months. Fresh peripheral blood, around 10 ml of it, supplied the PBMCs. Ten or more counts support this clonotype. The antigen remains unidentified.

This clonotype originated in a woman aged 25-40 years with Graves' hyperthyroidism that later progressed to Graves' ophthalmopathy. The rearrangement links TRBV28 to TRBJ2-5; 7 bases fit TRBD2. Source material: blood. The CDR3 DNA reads TGTGCCAGCGGGGAGCCGATATCGAGCGGGACCGGAGAGACCCAGTACTTC. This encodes CASGEPISSGTGETQYF.